The 22 T cell receptor beta chains below were found in one sample sequenced in a study of T-cell reconstitution after alpha-beta-depleted transplantation in children. Preparation of the TCRbeta library used unique molecular identifiers. TCRdb called the PCR reads again in MiXCR, with one record for every CDR3 protein. The table includes 200,000 or so distinct CDR3 sequences, 5% to 6.5% detected once. The source was PBMCs, collected before TCRalphabeta/CD19-depleted stem cell transplant. The source of these receptors is a girl under three years old with combined immunodeficiency, due to receive a stem cell transplant.

This clonotype has a count of ten or more. The genes are TRBV29-1 and TRBJ2-1, with TRBD1 matching over 7 bases. Germline V gene data show CDR1 as SQVTM and CDR2 as ANQGSEA. CDR3 size: 17 residues. V lost 0 bases to trimming and J lost 4 bases; unmatched junction nucleotides: 12. The CDR3 sequence: CSVEDHPAGGAYNEQFF. In nucleotides, the CDR3 is TGCAGCGTTGAAGATCACCCAGCAGGGGGAGCTTACAATGAGCAGTTCTTC.

The rearrangement uses TRBV7-8 and TRBJ2-7; D tentatively reads TRBD1 or TRBD2 (5 bases each). The V end was cut by 5 bases, the J end by 2 bases, with 16 bases between. Germline assignment: CDR1 SGHVS and CDR2 FQNEAQ. The CDR3 consists of 15 residues. The CDR3 bases are TGTGCCAGCAGCGATGGGTTGTGGGGGACCTACGAGCAGTACTTC. Protein product: CASSDGLWGTYEQYF.

This clonotype was counted at least ten times. The V call is TRBV12-3 or TRBV12-4, the J call TRBJ2-2; maybe TRBD2 (6 bases). With 7 bases removed from V and 3 bases from J, the gap between germline ends came to 12 bases. The length of the CDR3 is 14 residues. The CDR3 sequence: CASIWRDDTGELFF. Written as DNA, the CDR3 is TGTGCCAGCATCTGGCGGGATGACACCGGGGAGCTGTTTTTT.

This clonotype was counted at least ten times. J is TRBJ2-3 and V is TRBV9, with D unresolved. Trimming took off 2 bases at V and 0 bases at J, with 4 bases between the two ends. This CDR3 has 13 residues. In germline, CDR1 is SGDLS, CDR2 YYNGEE. The CDR3 is CASSVVSTDTQYF. CDR3 nucleotide sequence: TGTGCCAGCAGCGTTGTGAGCACAGATACGCAGTATTTT.

This clonotype was picked up many times. The rearrangement joins TRBV15 to TRBJ1-4; a weak D match, TRBD1 (5 bases). The CDR3 has 16 residues. Deletions cut 0 bases from V and 2 bases from J, with 10 bases between. Germline V lookup: CDR1 LNHNV, CDR2 YYDKDF (reference sequence). DNA of the CDR3: TGTGCCACCAGCAGAGATCGAGGGACCACTAATGAAAAACTGTTTTTT. Its translation: CATSRDRGTTNEKLFF.

This clonotype was observed at least ten times. V gene TRBV9 combines with J gene TRBJ2-1; TRBD1 matches at 10 bases. The germline gives CDR1 SGDLS, CDR2 YYNGEE. This CDR3 contains 15 residues. The J segment lost 7 bases and the V segment lost 4 bases, leaving 8 bases of the junction unmatched. The CDR3 DNA is TGTGCCAGCAGCATTACCGGGACAGGGGTGAATGAGCAGTTCTTC. Translating it yields CASSITGTGVNEQFF. The full variable domain, rest sourced from reference TRBV9 and TRBJ2-1, is DSGVTQTPKHLITATGQRVTLRCSPRSGDLSVYWYQQSLDQGLQFLIQYYNGEERAKGNILERFSAQQFPDLHSELNLSSLELGDSALYFCASSITGTGVNEQFFGPGTRLTVL.

This clonotype has more than one count but fewer than ten. The V and J genes are TRBV12-3 or TRBV12-4 and TRBJ2-3; D uncertain. V lost 3 bases to trimming and J lost 2 bases, with 9 bases between them. The CDR3 loop spans 14 amino acids. The CDR3 here is CASSFDSSTDTQYF. The CDR3 nucleotides read TGTGCCAGCAGTTTTGATAGCTCCACAGATACGCAGTATTTT.

This clonotype was picked up many times. This chain connects TRBV9 to TRBJ2-2, with D unresolved. Germline V gene sequence: CDR1 SGDLS, CDR2 YYNGEE. CDR3 size: 14 residues. V shed 6 bases and J shed 0 bases, with 9 bases lying between them. The CDR3 DNA follows: TGTGCCAGCACCCTTGGGACGAACACCGGGGAGCTGTTTTTT. Translating it yields CASTLGTNTGELFF.

This clonotype was recorded at least ten times. The chain is built from TRBV28 and TRBJ1-2; 8 bases align to TRBD1. The CDR3 totals 14 residues. After removal of 8 bases from V and 8 bases from J, the junction contained 13 bases not matched to a gene. Germline V gene data show CDR1 as MDHEN and CDR2 as SYDVKM. The CDR3 DNA is TGTGCCAGCGAACCATACCAGGGGGCGAGGGGCTACACCTTC. The encoded protein is CASEPYQGARGYTF.

This clonotype was picked up many times. The chain has TRBV20-1 and TRBJ2-7; TRBD2 matches at 13 bases. The trim removed 2 bases at V and 4 bases at J, leaving 5 bases unmatched. Germline V lookup: CDR1 DFQATT, CDR2 SNEGSKA (reference sequence). The length of the CDR3 is 15 residues. CDR3 in DNA: TGCAGTGCTAGAAAAGGACTAGCGGGAGCTTACGAGCAGTACTTC. This sequence encodes CSARKGLAGAYEQYF.

This clonotype was observed at least ten times. This chain links TRBV6-5 with TRBJ2-1; 9 positions match TRBD2. Per germline, CDR1 MNHEY and CDR2 SVGAGI. This CDR3 comprises 15 residues. V gave up 6 bases and J gave up 2 bases; unmatched junction bases: 5. This CDR3 is CASSLAGQTYNEQFF. The CDR3 DNA follows: TGTGCCAGCAGCCTAGCGGGACAAACCTACAATGAGCAGTTCTTC.

This clonotype was counted at least ten times. The chain couples TRBV12-3 or TRBV12-4 to TRBJ2-2; D is unclear. This CDR3 has 13 amino acids. Trimming removed 5 bases at V and 6 bases at J, with 10 bases between. The CDR3 region is CASSPFYSGELFF. The CDR3 nucleotides read TGTGCCAGCAGTCCCTTCTATTCCGGGGAGCTGTTTTTT.

This clonotype was observed at least ten times. V and J are TRBV20-1 and TRBJ2-7, with D uncertain. Trimming stripped 3 bases from V and 3 bases from J, with 12 bases between. CDR3 length: 13 residues. Germline CDR1 and CDR2: DFQATT and SNEGSKA (reference sequence). The CDR3 coding sequence is TGCAGTGCTAGGGGTGGGGTAATCTACGAGCAGTACTTC. This gives the protein CSARGGVIYEQYF.

This clonotype was recorded at least ten times. The chain is built from TRBV20-1 and TRBJ2-1; D uncertain. V lost 1 base and J lost 4, with 5 bases in between. CDR3 length: 12 amino acids. CDR1 and CDR2 (germline): DFQATT, SNEGSKA (reference sequence). The CDR3 sequence is CSARGEYNEQFF. DNA of the CDR3: TGCAGTGCTAGAGGAGAATACAATGAGCAGTTCTTC.

Only a few counts were recorded for this clonotype. This chain connects TRBV12-3 or TRBV12-4 to TRBJ2-7, with 8 bases that match TRBD2. CDR3 length: 14 amino acids. V was clipped by 3 bases and J by 3 bases; unmatched bases: 4. The CDR3 bases are TGTGCCAGCAGTTTTGGGCTAGCGGGCTACGAGCAGTACTTC. Translated, it gives CASSFGLAGYEQYF.

This clonotype was seen ten or more times. The V and J genes are TRBV7-3 and TRBJ2-1; a weak D match, TRBD2 (5 bases). V dropped 3 bases and J dropped 0 bases, with 9 bases sitting between them. Germline CDR1 is SGHTA and CDR2 is FQGTGA. There are 15 residues in the CDR3. This CDR3 reads CASSFLASSYNEQFF. In DNA, the CDR3 is TGTGCCAGCAGCTTCTTAGCGAGCTCCTACAATGAGCAGTTCTTC.

This clonotype was detected ten times or more. This sequence joins TRBV7-2 and TRBJ1-2; 7 nucleotides match TRBD1. Losses at the gene ends were 5 bases for V and 6 bases for J; bases not matched to a gene: 9. The CDR3 is 14 residues long. In germline, CDR1 is SGHTA, CDR2 FQGNSA. CDR3 bases: TGTGCCAGCAGCCCAGCTCAGGGGGGGGATGGCTACACCTTC. Protein product: CASSPAQGGDGYTF.

This clonotype came up many times. CDR3 nucleotide sequence: TGTGCCAGCAGTGAACACCCGCCAGGACTAGCGGGGTACAATGAGCAGTTCTTC. Protein sequence: CASSEHPPGLAGYNEQFF. The J gene is TRBJ2-1, the V gene TRBV25-1; 12 positions agree with TRBD2. This CDR3 comprises 18 residues. In germline, CDR1 is MGHDK, CDR2 SYGVNS. The J segment lost 4 bases and the V segment lost 2 bases, leaving 9 bases of the junction unmatched. The full variable domain, in which reference TRBV25-1 and TRBJ2-1 provide the parts outside the CDR3, is EADIYQTPRYLVIGTGKKITLECSQTMGHDKMYWYQQDPGMELHLIHYSYGVNSTEKGDLSSESTVSRIRTEHFPLTLESARPSHTSQYLCASSEHPPGLAGYNEQFFGPGTRLTVL.

The sample holds many counts of this clonotype. The V and J genes are TRBV20-1 and TRBJ2-7, with 10 positions matching TRBD2. CDR3 length: 15 amino acids. Germline assignment: CDR1 DFQATT and CDR2 SNEGSKA (reference sequence). Germline trimming cut 0 bases from V and 3 bases from J; bases unmatched to any gene: 5. The CDR3 loop is CSAREHGTSDYEQYF. The CDR3 nucleotides read TGCAGTGCTAGAGAACACGGGACTAGCGACTACGAGCAGTACTTC.

In its sample, this clonotype was seen many times. This chain connects TRBV4-3 to TRBJ2-7; 9 bases match TRBD2. This CDR3 region has 18 residues. V trimming: 2 bases; J trimming: 2 bases; junction bases outside the gene matches: 13. The V gene's germline CDR1 is LGHNA and CDR2 YSLEER. In nucleotides, the CDR3 is TGCGCCAGCAGCCAACTCCCTTGGGGTAGCGGGGGAGCCTACGAGCAGTACTTC. This encodes CASSQLPWGSGGAYEQYF.

This clonotype was seen repeatedly, ten times or more. The genes are TRBV25-1 and TRBJ1-2; D remains ambiguous. The ends were cut back, 2 bases at V and 11 bases at J, with 12 bases in the middle. CDR3 length: 12 residues. The germline V gene encodes CDR1 MGHDK and CDR2 SYGVNS. The CDR3 loop is CASSETLSGYTF. In DNA form, the CDR3 reads TGTGCCAGCAGTGAAACTCTGTCGGGATACACCTTC.

This clonotype was seen at least ten times. V gene TRBV21-1 combines with J gene TRBJ2-3; TRBD2 is taken as the D call from the table, unchecked against the DNA. TRBV21-1 is labeled a pseudogene. CDR3 length: 16 residues. The chain's CDR3 is CASSKTRDPPTDTQYF. The CDR3 bases are TGTGCCAGCAGCAAAACCAGGGACCCTCCCACAGATACGCAGTATTTT.